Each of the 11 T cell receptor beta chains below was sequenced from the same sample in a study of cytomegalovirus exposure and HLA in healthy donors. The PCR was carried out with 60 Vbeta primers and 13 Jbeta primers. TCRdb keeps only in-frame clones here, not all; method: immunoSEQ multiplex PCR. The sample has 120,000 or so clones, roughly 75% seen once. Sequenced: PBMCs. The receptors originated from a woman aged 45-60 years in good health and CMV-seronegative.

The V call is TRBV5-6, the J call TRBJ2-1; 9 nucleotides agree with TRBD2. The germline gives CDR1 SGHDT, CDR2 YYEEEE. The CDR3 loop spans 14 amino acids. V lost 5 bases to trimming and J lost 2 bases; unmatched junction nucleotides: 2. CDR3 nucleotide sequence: TGTGCCAGCAGGGGACTAGCAACCTACAATGAGCAGTTCTTC. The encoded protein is CASRGLATYNEQFF.

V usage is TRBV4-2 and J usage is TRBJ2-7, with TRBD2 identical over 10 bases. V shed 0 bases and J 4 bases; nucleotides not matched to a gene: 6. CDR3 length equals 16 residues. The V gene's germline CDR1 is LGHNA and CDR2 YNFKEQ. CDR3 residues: CASSQESLAGPYEQYF. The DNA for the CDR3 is TGTGCCAGCAGCCAAGAGTCACTAGCGGGGCCTTACGAGCAGTACTTC.

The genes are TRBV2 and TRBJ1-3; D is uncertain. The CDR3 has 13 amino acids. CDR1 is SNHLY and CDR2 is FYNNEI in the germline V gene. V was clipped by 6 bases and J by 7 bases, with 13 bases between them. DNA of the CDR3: TGTGCCAGCAGGAGATCTATCCCCAACACCATATATTTT. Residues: CASRRSIPNTIYF.

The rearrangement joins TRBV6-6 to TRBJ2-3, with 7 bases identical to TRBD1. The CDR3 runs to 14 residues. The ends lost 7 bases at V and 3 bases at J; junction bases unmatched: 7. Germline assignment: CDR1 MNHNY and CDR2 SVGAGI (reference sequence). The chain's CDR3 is CASIDRDKTDTQYF. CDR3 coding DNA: TGTGCCAGCATTGACAGGGACAAGACAGATACGCAGTATTTT.

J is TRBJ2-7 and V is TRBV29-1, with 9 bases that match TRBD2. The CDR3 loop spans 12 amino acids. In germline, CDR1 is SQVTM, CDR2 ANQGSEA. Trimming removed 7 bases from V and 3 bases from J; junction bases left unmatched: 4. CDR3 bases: TGCAGCGCCGAACTAGCGGGCTACGAGCAGTACTTC. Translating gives CSAELAGYEQYF.

CDR3 coding DNA: TGCGCCAGCAGCCCAGGACAGGGTGGCACAGATACGCAGTATTTT. Translated, it gives CASSPGQGGTDTQYF. The V call is TRBV4-3, the J call TRBJ2-3; 8 bases align to TRBD1. The CDR3 is 15 amino acids. Germline V gene lookup returns CDR1 LGHNA and CDR2 YSLEER. With V trimmed by 4 bases and J by 1 base, 4 bases remained unmatched.

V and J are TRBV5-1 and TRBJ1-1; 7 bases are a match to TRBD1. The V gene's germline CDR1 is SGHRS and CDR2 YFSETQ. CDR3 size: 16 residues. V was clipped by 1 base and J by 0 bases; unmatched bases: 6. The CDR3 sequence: CASSLLQRGLNTEAFF. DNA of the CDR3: TGCGCCAGCAGCTTGTTACAGAGGGGGCTGAACACTGAAGCTTTCTTT.

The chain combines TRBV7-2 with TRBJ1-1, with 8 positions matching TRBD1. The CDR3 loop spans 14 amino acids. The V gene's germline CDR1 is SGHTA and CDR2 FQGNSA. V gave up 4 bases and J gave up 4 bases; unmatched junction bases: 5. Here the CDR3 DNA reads TGTGCCAGCAGCTCGCGGACAGGGCGCACTGAAGCTTTCTTT. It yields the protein CASSSRTGRTEAFF.

CDR3 DNA: TGTGCCAGCAGTTGGTGGGAGGTGGGAGAGACCCAGTACTTC. It yields the protein CASSWWEVGETQYF. The chain carries TRBV28 and TRBJ2-5; maybe TRBD2 (6 bases). The CDR3 is made up of 14 amino acids. In germline, CDR1 is MDHEN, CDR2 SYDVKM. The ends were cut back, 4 bases at V and 4 bases at J, with 13 bases in the middle. Looking up the rest from reference TRBV28 and TRBJ2-5 gives the full variable domain: DVKVTQSSRYLVKRTGEKVFLECVQDMDHENMFWYRQDPGLGLRLIYFSYDVKMKEKGDIPEGYSVSREKKERFSLILESASTNQTSMYLCASSWWEVGETQYFGPGTRLLVL.

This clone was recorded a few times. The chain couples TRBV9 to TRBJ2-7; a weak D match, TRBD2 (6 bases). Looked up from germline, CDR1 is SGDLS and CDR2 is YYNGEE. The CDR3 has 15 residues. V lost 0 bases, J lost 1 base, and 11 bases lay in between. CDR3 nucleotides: TGTGCCAGCAGCGTAGGCCCACTAGCATCCTACGAGCAGTACTTC. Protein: CASSVGPLASYEQYF.

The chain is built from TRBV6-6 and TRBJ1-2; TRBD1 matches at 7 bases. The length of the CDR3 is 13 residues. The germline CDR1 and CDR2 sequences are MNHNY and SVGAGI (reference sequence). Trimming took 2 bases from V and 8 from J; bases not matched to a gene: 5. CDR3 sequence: CASSYRTGEGYTF. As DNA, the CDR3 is TGTGCCAGCAGTTACCGTACAGGGGAGGGCTACACCTTC.